This T cell receptor beta chain was profiled in a study of T cells in Graves' hyperthyroidism and ophthalmopathy. Germline loops: CDR1 SGHRS, CDR2 YFSETQ. The V end lost 3 bases, the J end lost 3 bases, and 13 bases lay between the germline ends. The CDR3 is made up of 15 amino acids. Amplification of TCR beta CDR3 regions was performed using RNA transcripts as template. HTBI primers drove first-round RT-PCR of the TCR CDR3. Using its own MiXCR run on the multiplex PCR reads, TCRdb lists one record per CDR3 protein. Of some 400,000 distinct CDR3 sequences listed, approximately 19% are singletons. No ophthalmopathy progression within 18 months constituted stable Graves' hyperthyroidism. This clonotype was picked up many times. Its target is unknown. Study conclusions and caveats: Progression to ophthalmopathy was predicted a median of roughly 6.6 months early.

Sequencing was carried out using blood. The rearrangement links TRBV5-1 to TRBJ1-3; possible D gene TRBD1, 5 bases. This TCR was recovered from a woman younger than 30 with Graves' hyperthyroidism. The CDR3 protein is CASSSPPGGGNTIYF. CDR3 nucleotide sequence: TGCGCCAGCAGCTCCCCTCCCGGGGGTGGAAACACCATATATTTT.